This is a list of T cell receptor beta chains from one sample in a study of cytomegalovirus exposure and HLA in healthy donors. Measured with immunoSEQ multiplex PCR; TCRdb has only the in-frame clones, and not every one. This table holds roughly 100,000 clones, around 89% found once. The specimen was PBMCs. These receptor sequences come from a woman aged 18-29 years in good health and CMV-seropositive. The CDR3 runs from the conserved cysteine through the conserved F or W. A D gene is named only where the DNA matches it firmly. A clone size is listed for some rows: how often the clone was seen (once, few, many), or a class if it is expanded.

size: once
J: TRBJ2-3
V: TRBV6-5
D: NA
DNA: TGTGCCAGCAGTTACGCGGGACTGACAAGCACAGATACGCAGTATTTT
CDR3: CASSYAGLTSTDTQYF

size: NA
J: TRBJ2-7
V: TRBV14
D: NA
DNA: TGTGCCAGCAGCCAAGATCCATTTTGGGTTTCGGGGACTCCCTCCTACGAGCAGTACTTC
CDR3: CASSQDPFWVSGTPSYEQYF

size: NA
J: TRBJ2-3
V: TRBV10-3
D: TRBD2
DNA: TGTGCCATCAGTGAAGCTGCGGGGGGGCCGGTTAGCACAGATACGCAGTATTTT
CDR3: CAISEAAGGPVSTDTQYF

size: NA
J: TRBJ2-2
V: TRBV7-2
D: TRBD1
DNA: TGTGCCAGCAGCTTAGTACCGACAGGGATGAACACCGGGGAGCTGTTTTTT
CDR3: CASSLVPTGMNTGELFF

size: NA
J: TRBJ1-2
V: TRBV6-1
D: NA
DNA: TGTGCCAGCACCGTCCCAGGGTCCTATGGCTACACCTTC
CDR3: CASTVPGSYGYTF

size: NA
J: TRBJ1-2
V: TRBV6-5
D: NA
DNA: TGTGCCAGCAGTACCTCCCGAGAGAATGGCTACACCTTC
CDR3: CASSTSRENGYTF

size: NA
J: TRBJ2-1
V: TRBV13
D: NA
DNA: TGTGCCAGCAGCATTAATCCAGATGGAGCGCCCAATGAGCAGTTCTTC
CDR3: CASSINPDGAPNEQFF

size: NA
J: TRBJ2-2
V: TRBV19
D: NA
DNA: TGTGCCAGTTTGTTGGAGGCGGGTAGGGCCGGGGAGCTGTTTTTT
CDR3: CASLLEAGRAGELFF

size: NA
J: TRBJ2-1
V: TRBV10-2
D: TRBD2
DNA: TGCGCCAGCAGTTCTCCCCTAATAGCGGGGGCGTCCTACAATGAGCAGTTCTTC
CDR3: CASSSPLIAGASYNEQFF

size: NA
J: TRBJ1-5
V: TRBV28
D: TRBD1
DNA: TGTGCCAGCAGCCTAACAGGGGGCCCCAATCAGCCCCAGCATTTT
CDR3: CASSLTGGPNQPQHF

size: NA
J: TRBJ1-5
V: TRBV7-9
D: TRBD1
DNA: TGTGCCAGCAGCTCAGGGGGGTTCCATCAGCCCCAGCATTTT
CDR3: CASSSGGFHQPQHF

size: NA
J: TRBJ2-5
V: TRBV6-5
D: TRBD2
DNA: TGTGCCAGCAGTTACGAACTAGCGAGATCGGAGACCCAGTACTTC
CDR3: CASSYELARSETQYF

size: NA
J: TRBJ2-7
V: TRBV11-2
D: NA
DNA: TGTGCCAGCAGCGTGGAGGGTTGGAACGAGCAGTACTTC
CDR3: CASSVEGWNEQYF

size: NA
J: TRBJ2-3
V: TRBV29-1
D: NA
DNA: TGCAGCGTTGAAGAGGGGTCCTACCAGGGATTCCCCACAGATACGCAGTATTTT
CDR3: CSVEEGSYQGFPTDTQYF

size: NA
J: TRBJ1-1
V: TRBV5-4
D: TRBD1
DNA: TGTGCCAGCAGCTCAGGACAGGGGAGAACTGAAGCTTTCTTT
CDR3: CASSSGQGRTEAFF

size: NA
J: TRBJ2-3
V: TRBV7-9
D: TRBD1
DNA: TGTGCCAGCAGCACCGGACAGGGGGCGGGGGATACGCAGTATTTT
CDR3: CASSTGQGAGDTQYF

size: once
J: TRBJ2-7
V: TRBV5-5
D: TRBD2
DNA: TGTGCCAGCAGCCCGATACCCGGGACTAGGGACTACGAGCAGTACTTC
CDR3: CASSPIPGTRDYEQYF

size: NA
J: TRBJ2-4
V: TRBV28
D: TRBD2
DNA: TGTGCCAGCAGTTTACATCGGCGGGGGGGAGGTAACATTCAGTACTTC
CDR3: CASSLHRRGGGNIQYF

size: NA
J: TRBJ1-4
V: TRBV7-2
D: TRBD1
DNA: TGTGCCAGCAGCACCAGGGACAGGGGTTACCCAACTAATGAAAAACTGTTTTTT
CDR3: CASSTRDRGYPTNEKLFF

size: few
J: TRBJ2-1
V: TRBV4-2
D: NA
DNA: TGTGCCAGCAGCCAAGAGGTGACTAGTCCCTACAATGAGCAGTTCTTC
CDR3: CASSQEVTSPYNEQFF

size: NA
J: TRBJ2-2
V: TRBV14
D: NA
DNA: TGTGCCAGCAGCCCAGGACAGCATAACACCGGGGAGCTGTTTTTT
CDR3: CASSPGQHNTGELFF

size: NA
J: TRBJ2-5
V: TRBV6-1
D: NA
DNA: TGTGCCAGCAGTGAAACAGGGTTGAGGGAGACCCAGTACTTC
CDR3: CASSETGLRETQYF

size: NA
J: TRBJ1-2
V: TRBV5-4
D: TRBD1
DNA: TGTGCCAGCAGCCAAGGGACAGGGGATAACTATGGCTACACCTTC
CDR3: CASSQGTGDNYGYTF

size: NA
J: TRBJ2-2
V: TRBV19
D: NA
DNA: TGTGCCAGTAGTATATTCGCCGGCGGGGAGCTGTTTTTT
CDR3: CASSIFAGGELFF

size: NA
J: TRBJ1-1
V: TRBV2
D: NA
DNA: TGTGCCAGCAGTGAAGATACGGGGTACAACACTGAAGCTTTCTTT
CDR3: CASSEDTGYNTEAFF

size: NA
J: TRBJ1-1
V: TRBV6-6
D: TRBD1
DNA: TGTGCCAGCAGTCCCACAGGGGGCAACACTGAAGCTTTCTTT
CDR3: CASSPTGGNTEAFF

size: NA
J: TRBJ1-1
V: TRBV5-1
D: TRBD1
DNA: TGCGCCAGCAGCGAAATTGGACAGGGAAACACTGAAGCTTTCTTT
CDR3: CASSEIGQGNTEAFF

size: NA
J: TRBJ2-7
V: TRBV6-6
D: NA
DNA: TGTGCCAGCAGTTACTTGGGCCCACTAGAGGAGCAGTACTTC
CDR3: CASSYLGPLEEQYF

size: NA
J: TRBJ1-2
V: TRBV6-5
D: TRBD1
DNA: TGTGCCAGCAAGATGGACAGGGGAGTTACCTATGGCTACACCTTC
CDR3: CASKMDRGVTYGYTF

size: NA
J: TRBJ1-2
V: TRBV15
D: NA
DNA: TGTGCCACCAGCAGAGCCCACGAGTATGGCTACACCTTC
CDR3: CATSRAHEYGYTF

size: few
J: TRBJ1-4
V: TRBV2
D: NA
DNA: TGTGCCAGCAGTGAACTTGGCAGGGGCATAGGTGAAAAACTGTTTTTT
CDR3: CASSELGRGIGEKLFF

size: NA
J: TRBJ1-2
V: TRBV10-2
D: TRBD1
DNA: TGCGCCAGCAGAAGGAACCGGGACAGGGGACTTAATAACTATGGCTACACCTTC
CDR3: CASRRNRDRGLNNYGYTF

size: NA
J: TRBJ2-2
V: TRBV4-2
D: NA
DNA: TGTGCCAGCAGCCAGGATGCCGAGGCCGGGGAGCTGTTTTTT
CDR3: CASSQDAEAGELFF

size: NA
J: TRBJ2-2
V: TRBV11-2
D: NA
DNA: TGTGCCAGCAGCAGGGACGGGGAGGACACCGGGGAGCTGTTTTTT
CDR3: CASSRDGEDTGELFF

size: NA
J: TRBJ2-7
V: TRBV7-2
D: TRBD2
DNA: TGTGCCAGCAGCTCCACTAGCGGGGGGGTCAACGAGCAGTACTTC
CDR3: CASSSTSGGVNEQYF

size: NA
J: TRBJ2-7
V: TRBV5-4
D: TRBD1
DNA: TGTGCCAGCAGCTTGGGCACAGGGGTAGGCGAGCAGTACTTC
CDR3: CASSLGTGVGEQYF

size: NA
J: TRBJ1-5
V: TRBV6-1
D: TRBD1
DNA: TGTGCCAGCGAAACAGGGGGATATAGCAATCAGCCCCAGCATTTT
CDR3: CASETGGYSNQPQHF

size: NA
J: TRBJ2-3
V: TRBV11-2
D: NA
DNA: TGTGCCAGCAGCTTATACAGCGGAGATACGCAGTATTTT
CDR3: CASSLYSGDTQYF

size: NA
J: TRBJ2-1
V: TRBV6-5
D: NA
DNA: TGTGCCACCTGGAGATCCGACAATGAGCAGTTCTTC
CDR3: CATWRSDNEQFF

size: NA
J: TRBJ2-3
V: TRBV27
D: NA
DNA: TGTGCCAGCAGTGGGGCTGGAGGGACTAGCACAGATACGCAGTATTTT
CDR3: CASSGAGGTSTDTQYF

size: NA
J: TRBJ1-1
V: TRBV4-1
D: TRBD1
DNA: TGCGCCAGCAGGCTCCAGGGGGAAAAGCCTGAAGCTTTCTTT
CDR3: CASRLQGEKPEAFF

size: NA
J: TRBJ2-1
V: TRBV9
D: TRBD1
DNA: TGTGCCAGCAGCGAACACGGACAGGGGGAGCAGTTCTTC
CDR3: CASSEHGQGEQFF

size: NA
J: TRBJ2-7
V: TRBV7-9
D: TRBD1
DNA: TGTGCCAGCAGCCCGGGGGACAGGGGGAGGGAGCAGTACTTC
CDR3: CASSPGDRGREQYF

size: NA
J: TRBJ1-4
V: TRBV11-2
D: NA
DNA: TGTGCCAGCAGACCCGTTGTAGGGAGGTCGGGTGAAAAACTGTTTTTT
CDR3: CASRPVVGRSGEKLFF

size: NA
J: TRBJ2-5
V: TRBV6-5
D: NA
DNA: TGTGCCAGCAGGGCTCAGAGGGGGGAGACCCAGTACTTC
CDR3: CASRAQRGETQYF

size: NA
J: TRBJ2-1
V: TRBV19
D: NA
DNA: TGTGCCAGTAGTATCGGCGGGCAGAACGAGCAGTTCTTC
CDR3: CASSIGGQNEQFF

size: NA
J: TRBJ1-2
V: TRBV21-1
D: NA
DNA: TGTGCCAGCAGCAAAGGAGGGGGCCACCAATTAGATGACTACACCTTC
CDR3: CASSKGGGHQLDDYTF

size: NA
J: TRBJ1-4
V: TRBV7-9
D: NA
DNA: TGTGCCAGCAGCTCGGGAGGAGGTGAGGAAAAACTGTTTTTT
CDR3: CASSSGGGEEKLFF

size: NA
J: TRBJ1-2
V: TRBV18
D: NA
DNA: TGTGCCAGCTCACAGGGAGGGAACTATGGCTACACCTTC
CDR3: CASSQGGNYGYTF

size: once
J: TRBJ2-3
V: TRBV6-1
D: TRBD2
DNA: TGTGCCAGCAGTGGGTCGGGGGGGGCAGATACGCAGTATTTT
CDR3: CASSGSGGADTQYF

size: once
J: TRBJ1-1
V: TRBV27
D: NA
DNA: TGTGCCAGCAGGTCGGAGGGACGCGCGAACACTGAAGCTTTCTTT
CDR3: CASRSEGRANTEAFF

size: NA
J: TRBJ2-7
V: TRBV5-6
D: TRBD2
DNA: TGTGCCAGCAGCTGGGCGGGACTAGCTGGGGACGAGCAGTACTTC
CDR3: CASSWAGLAGDEQYF

size: few
J: TRBJ1-2
V: TRBV6-1
D: TRBD1
DNA: TGTGCCAGCAGTCCTGACAGGGCCGATGGCTACACCTTC
CDR3: CASSPDRADGYTF

size: NA
J: TRBJ1-1
V: TRBV5-8
D: NA
DNA: TGTGCCAGCAGCACCGGGGGGAACACTGAAGCTTTCTTT
CDR3: CASSTGGNTEAFF

size: few
J: TRBJ1-2
V: TRBV29-1
D: NA
DNA: TGCAGCGTTGAGGCCCCCAGGGGTGGCTACACCTTC
CDR3: CSVEAPRGGYTF

size: NA
J: TRBJ1-1
V: TRBV7-2
D: TRBD1
DNA: TGTGCCAGCAGCCCCCGACAGGGAAATACTGAAGCTTTCTTT
CDR3: CASSPRQGNTEAFF

size: NA
J: TRBJ1-5
V: TRBV19
D: NA
DNA: TGTGCCAGTAGCCCGGAGGCGAGAGGCAATCAGCCCCAGCATTTT
CDR3: CASSPEARGNQPQHF

size: NA
J: TRBJ1-1
V: TRBV4-2
D: TRBD1
DNA: TGTGCCAGCAGCCAAGAGAGGACAGGGGGCGCGTCGAACACTGAAGCTTTCTTT
CDR3: CASSQERTGGASNTEAFF

size: NA
J: TRBJ2-2
V: TRBV27
D: NA
DNA: TGTGCCAGCAGTTTCCATCTATCCGGGGAGCTGTTTTTT
CDR3: CASSFHLSGELFF

size: NA
J: TRBJ2-5
V: TRBV18
D: TRBD1
DNA: TGTGCCAGCTCACATAACAGGGGTGGAGAGACCCAGTACTTC
CDR3: CASSHNRGGETQYF